This passage covers 8 T cell receptor beta chains from one sample sequenced in a study of shared clonotypes between healthy human individuals (dated by TCRdb to the early 2020s). Library generation was performed with the immunoSEQ multiplex PCR assay. Held by TCRdb, this immuneACCESS table contains in-frame sequences only and omits some clones. Under half of the omission traces to an unresolved V gene where checked; the cause of the rest is unknown. Within this sample are 2 million to 2.5 million clones, with just under 95% of them counted one time only. The ten most abundant clones make up more than 0.35% of the sample. Material: naive CD4+ T cells from PBMCs. In the paper's terms, the cell subset or site label means: CD45RA+ positively selected. The receptors shown here come from a young man in good health. Some clones in this sample may be carry-over from other donors' samples.

This clone is a singleton in its sample. Other DNA sequences of this sample code for an identical CDR3. The J gene is TRBJ2-2, the V gene TRBV19, with unresolved D. The CDR3 totals 14 residues. Germline CDR1 LNHDA, CDR2 SQIVND (reference sequence). V shed 1 base and J shed 2 bases, with 5 bases lying between them. The CDR3 reads CASSIAANTGELFF. The CDR3 region has the DNA TGTGCCAGTAGTATAGCCGCCAACACCGGGGAGCTGTTTTTT.

The rearrangement joins TRBV6-1 to TRBJ2-5; maybe TRBD2 (5 bases). This CDR3 has 12 amino acids. Germline CDR1 is MNHNS and CDR2 is SASEGT. V lost 8 bases and J lost 2, with 9 bases in between. CDR3 nucleotides: TGTGCCAGCGGCGGGCGGCAAGAGACCCAGTACTTC. Its protein product is CASGGRQETQYF.

Notes on this clone: At one end the junction does not follow the germline gene, possibly because of a read error. The rearrangement links TRBV5-4 to TRBJ2-6; D may correspond to TRBD1 or TRBD2 (7 bases each). The CDR3 sequence is 15 residues long. Germline V gene sequence: CDR1 SGHNT, CDR2 YYREEE (reference sequence). Written as DNA, the CDR3 is TGTGCCAGCACCAAGAACCCAGGGGGGGGCAACGTCCTGACTTTC. Its translation is CASTKNPGGGNVLTF.

V gene TRBV27 combines with J gene TRBJ2-3; TRBD1 is a possible D gene (5 bases). Trimming took off 7 bases at V and 0 bases at J, with 20 bases between the two ends. CDR1 MNHEY and CDR2 SMNVEV come from the germline V gene (reference sequence). The CDR3 length is 17 residues. As DNA, the CDR3 is TGTGCCAGCAAACCTCTGAGCTGGGCAGGGAGCACAGATACGCAGTATTTT. It is translated as CASKPLSWAGSTDTQYF.

The chain joins TRBV7-9 to TRBJ1-1; possibly TRBD1 for D (6 bases). This CDR3 contains 13 residues. In germline, CDR1 is SEHNR, CDR2 FQNEAQ (reference sequence). V lost 5 bases and J 4 bases, leaving 11 bases between the germline ends. CDR3 residues: CASSNEGGTEAFF. In DNA, the CDR3 is TGTGCCAGCAGCAATGAAGGGGGCACTGAAGCTTTCTTT.

The V gene is TRBV7-3, the J gene TRBJ2-1; 8 bases align to TRBD1. The V segment lost 6 bases and the J segment 8 bases; nucleotides outside the gene matches: 12. This CDR3 has 15 residues. Germline-derived CDR1 and CDR2 are SGHTA and FQGTGA. CDR3 sequence: CASSQAGQGPHEQFF. DNA of the CDR3: TGTGCCAGCAGTCAAGCAGGACAGGGTCCCCATGAGCAGTTCTTC.

This clone was detected a few times. The chain uses TRBV2 and TRBJ2-7; 9 bases fit TRBD1. Germline V gene data show CDR1 as SNHLY and CDR2 as FYNNEI. CDR3 length: 14 residues. V lost 4 bases and J lost 0; bases outside the gene matches: 1. The CDR3 nucleotides read TGTGCCAGCAGTGGACAGGGGGGCTCCTACGAGCAGTACTTC. Protein product: CASSGQGGSYEQYF.

The chain links TRBV28 to TRBJ1-3, with 7 bases fitting TRBD1. Losses at the gene ends were 4 bases for V and 8 bases for J; bases not matched to a gene: 5. This CDR3 has 13 amino acids. Germline loops: CDR1 MDHEN, CDR2 SYDVKM. CDR3 DNA: TGTGCCAGCAGTTCCGGGCAGGGGGACACCATATATTTT. It is translated as CASSSGQGDTIYF.